In its sample, the clone carrying this T cell receptor (beta chain) was seen once. This sample was included in a study of cytomegalovirus exposure and HLA in healthy donors. With 0 bases removed from V and 2 bases from J, the gap between germline ends came to 13 bases. Germline V gene lookup returns CDR1 SGDLS and CDR2 YYNGEE. This CDR3 is 16 amino acids long. The donors were members of the approximately 110-subject validation cohort (separate from the roughly 670-subject first cohort). The protocol was immunoSEQ multiplex PCR, while the TCRdb copy is restricted to in-frame clones and leaves out a portion. The sample includes approximately 270,000 clones, roughly 89% seen only once; the top ten take approximately 0.34%.

This rearrangement joins TRBV9 to TRBJ2-3, with D possibly TRBD2 on 7 matching bases. The receptor was isolated from a woman under 30 in good health and CMV-seronegative. The specimen was PBMCs. CDR3 loop: CASSVGGGGPTDTQYF. CDR3 sequence (DNA): TGTGCCAGCAGCGTAGGAGGCGGGGGCCCCACAGATACGCAGTATTTT.